This TCR beta chain was recorded in a study of T-cell memory formation after mild COVID-19. Each CDR3 protein is one row after TCRdb ran MiXCR on the 5' RACE reads. Of some 100,000 distinct CDR3 sequences in the sample, 11% are singletons; the top ten hold 40%. Concerning this clonotype: Its antigen is not identified.

General study findings and limits: Proof of SARS-CoV-2 specificity was absent for the second-wave clones that crested on day 37. Some SARS-CoV-2-responding clones were already detected in memory before infection.

The CDR3 sequence is 13 residues long. With 3 bases removed from V and 5 bases from J, the gap between germline ends came to 11 bases. CDR1 and CDR2 (germline): SGDLS, YYNGEE. This TCR was recovered from a man in his late teens or twenties who had mild COVID-19 (a few samples of this study predate the infection). Cell type and time point are not known. This chain uses TRBV9 with TRBJ1-1, with unresolved D. Sequences were obtained from PBMCs or a T cell subset sorted from them (not recorded which). CDR3 amino acids: CASSAGGRTEAFF. The CDR3 nucleotides read TGTGCCAGCAGCGCTGGAGGTCGTACTGAAGCTTTCTTT.